This T cell receptor beta chain comes out of a study of OX40 agonist ivuxolimab in advanced cancers. Study-wide background: Cancers in dose escalation were hepatocellular, melanoma, renal cell and head and neck. Study conclusions and caveats: The work left the antigen specificity of expanded peripheral T cells undetermined. CD8+ T cells averaged more expanded clones than CD4+.

Produced via immunoSEQ multiplex PCR; TCRdb's table is partial and in-frame only. The top ten clones hold 15% to 20% of a sample with 34,000 or so clones, roughly 79% of them seen once. Sampled blood was obtained at baseline, cycle 4 day 1, and cycle 7 day 1. Remarks on this clone: What it binds is unknown.

Germline V gives CDR1 MDHEN, CDR2 SYDVKM. The V gene lost 7 bases and the J gene lost 4 bases, with 11 bases spanning the gap. The CDR3 extends over 13 amino acids. The sequence was collected from an adult with an advanced solid tumor such as melanoma, head and neck, liver or kidney cancer. The chain joins TRBV28 to TRBJ1-3; unclear D gene. Material: CD4+ or CD8+ T cells sorted from blood, obtained in a trial of the OX40 agonist ivuxolimab. This CDR3 is CASTGSLGNTIYF. CDR3 DNA sequence: TGTGCCAGCACGGGCTCTCTCGGAAACACCATATATTTT.